These T cell receptor beta chains were read from a single sample in a study of blood T cells in healthy people across ages. MiXCR, applied by TCRdb to the 5' RACE reads, yields one record per CDR3 protein. The data show over 700,000 distinct CDR3 sequences, with less than 70% seen just once and about 38% held by the top ten. The specimen was blood. All receptors come from a man older than 75 in good health. Each CDR3 is given without its conserved first and last residue. Part of the rows lack a size; the others show once, few, many or a class for expanded clones.

>.|TRBV6-5|TRBJ2-7
ASSYGQSYEQY
>.|TRBV5-1|TRBJ2-1
ASSLNGAVGYNEQF
>once|TRBV3-1|TRBJ1-1
ASSPGNRDTEAF
>few|TRBV7-2|TRBJ2-7
ASSFFSQGSYEQY
>.|TRBV6-1|TRBJ1-1
ASSHRAYTEAF
>.|TRBV6-6|TRBJ2-4
ASSYRQEQY
>.|TRBV3-1|TRBJ2-4
ASSQAGGAKNIQY
>.|TRBV5-1|TRBJ2-6
ASSLLGQGAFGGANVLT
>once|TRBV12-3/TRBV12-4|TRBJ1-2
ASSLSDYGYT
>.|TRBV6-6|TRBJ2-2
ASRPGLAGVAGELF
>few|TRBV29-1|TRBJ2-1
SVAKLYNEQF
>.|TRBV7-3|TRBJ2-3
ASSWGTGVTDTQY
>.|TRBV12-3/TRBV12-4|TRBJ2-4
ASSRAGAAKNIQY
>few|TRBV10-3|TRBJ2-3
AISEDGIPDTQY
>.|TRBV6-2/TRBV6-3|.
ASSYWTSRETQY
>.|TRBV28|TRBJ2-5
ASSLGPTRKETQY
>.|TRBV24-1|TRBJ2-5
ATSDPTGGGGDTQY
>many|TRBV5-1|TRBJ2-7
ASSPGTGISYEQY
>.|TRBV7-9|TRBJ2-5
ASSLQSNEQY
>few|TRBV29-1|TRBJ2-1
SVEGLARVEQF
>.|TRBV10-3|TRBJ2-7
AISDSGQGVYEQY
>.|TRBV7-2|TRBJ1-1
ASSSQGQGQAF
>.|TRBV10-3|TRBJ1-1
ATTFGGLNTEAF
>few|TRBV12-3/TRBV12-4|TRBJ1-5
ASSPVGNQPQH
>.|TRBV27|TRBJ2-1
ASSWAGGRMNEQF
>.|TRBV3-1|TRBJ2-3
ASSPTWRQDAY
>.|TRBV21-1|TRBJ2-1
ASSKGARGGLWNEQF
>.|TRBV29-1|TRBJ2-7
SVAGTSSYEQY
>.|TRBV28|.
ASSLPTGLGETQY
>once|TRBV7-9|TRBJ1-2
ASTTGLSYGYT
>.|TRBV20-1|TRBJ2-5
SAPRTGATYNEQY
>many|TRBV12-3/TRBV12-4|TRBJ1-4
ASRGTSTNEKLF
>.|TRBV2|TRBJ2-5
ASRVGGVQETQY
>few|TRBV20-1|TRBJ2-5
SANGGQGRTETQY
>.|TRBV25-1|TRBJ2-5
ASSIGTRETQY
>few|TRBV27|TRBJ2-7
ASSLPFRGEQY
>.|TRBV18|TRBJ2-6
ASSTWTVGGNVLT
>.|TRBV9|TRBJ2-3
ASSISGRSISTDTQY
>.|TRBV20-1|TRBJ2-1
GARDETRTGGSSYNEQF
>.|TRBV20-1|TRBJ2-3
SARLPSSSTDTQY
>.|TRBV28|TRBJ2-5
ASSPTLGVEETQY
>once|TRBV4-2|TRBJ2-2
ASSQEGGRASGELF
>few|TRBV29-1|TRBJ1-2
SVLIANYGYT
>.|TRBV28|TRBJ1-2
ANSGSRASGYT
>.|TRBV10-3|TRBJ2-5
AIRGQRDQETQY
>.|TRBV20-1|TRBJ2-7
SAGLGLAGAGQY
>once|TRBV7-9|TRBJ1-1
ASSPSSEAF
>.|TRBV7-2|TRBJ2-5
ASSSRLDVETQY
>few|TRBV12-3/TRBV12-4|TRBJ2-4
ASSSGQASQY
>.|TRBV6-6|TRBJ2-1
ASSYRLAGGRNEQF
>.|TRBV20-1|TRBJ2-3
SARDPLAGGVHTQY
>few|TRBV20-1|TRBJ1-2
SAATGGTYGYT